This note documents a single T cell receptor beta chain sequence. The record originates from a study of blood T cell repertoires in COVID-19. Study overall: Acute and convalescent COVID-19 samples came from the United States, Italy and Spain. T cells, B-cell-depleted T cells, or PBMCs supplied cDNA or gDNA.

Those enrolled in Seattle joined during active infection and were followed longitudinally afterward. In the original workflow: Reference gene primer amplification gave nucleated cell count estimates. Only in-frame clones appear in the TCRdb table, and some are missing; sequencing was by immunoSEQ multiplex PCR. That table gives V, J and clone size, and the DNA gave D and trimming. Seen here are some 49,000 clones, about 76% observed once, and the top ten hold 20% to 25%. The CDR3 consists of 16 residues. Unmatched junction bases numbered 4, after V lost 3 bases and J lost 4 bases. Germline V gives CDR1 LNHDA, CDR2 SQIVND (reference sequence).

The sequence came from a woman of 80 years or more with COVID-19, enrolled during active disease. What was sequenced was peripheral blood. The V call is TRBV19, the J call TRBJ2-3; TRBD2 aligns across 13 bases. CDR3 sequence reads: CASSIWTSGSADTQYF. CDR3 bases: TGTGCCAGTAGTATTTGGACTAGCGGGAGTGCAGATACGCAGTATTTT.